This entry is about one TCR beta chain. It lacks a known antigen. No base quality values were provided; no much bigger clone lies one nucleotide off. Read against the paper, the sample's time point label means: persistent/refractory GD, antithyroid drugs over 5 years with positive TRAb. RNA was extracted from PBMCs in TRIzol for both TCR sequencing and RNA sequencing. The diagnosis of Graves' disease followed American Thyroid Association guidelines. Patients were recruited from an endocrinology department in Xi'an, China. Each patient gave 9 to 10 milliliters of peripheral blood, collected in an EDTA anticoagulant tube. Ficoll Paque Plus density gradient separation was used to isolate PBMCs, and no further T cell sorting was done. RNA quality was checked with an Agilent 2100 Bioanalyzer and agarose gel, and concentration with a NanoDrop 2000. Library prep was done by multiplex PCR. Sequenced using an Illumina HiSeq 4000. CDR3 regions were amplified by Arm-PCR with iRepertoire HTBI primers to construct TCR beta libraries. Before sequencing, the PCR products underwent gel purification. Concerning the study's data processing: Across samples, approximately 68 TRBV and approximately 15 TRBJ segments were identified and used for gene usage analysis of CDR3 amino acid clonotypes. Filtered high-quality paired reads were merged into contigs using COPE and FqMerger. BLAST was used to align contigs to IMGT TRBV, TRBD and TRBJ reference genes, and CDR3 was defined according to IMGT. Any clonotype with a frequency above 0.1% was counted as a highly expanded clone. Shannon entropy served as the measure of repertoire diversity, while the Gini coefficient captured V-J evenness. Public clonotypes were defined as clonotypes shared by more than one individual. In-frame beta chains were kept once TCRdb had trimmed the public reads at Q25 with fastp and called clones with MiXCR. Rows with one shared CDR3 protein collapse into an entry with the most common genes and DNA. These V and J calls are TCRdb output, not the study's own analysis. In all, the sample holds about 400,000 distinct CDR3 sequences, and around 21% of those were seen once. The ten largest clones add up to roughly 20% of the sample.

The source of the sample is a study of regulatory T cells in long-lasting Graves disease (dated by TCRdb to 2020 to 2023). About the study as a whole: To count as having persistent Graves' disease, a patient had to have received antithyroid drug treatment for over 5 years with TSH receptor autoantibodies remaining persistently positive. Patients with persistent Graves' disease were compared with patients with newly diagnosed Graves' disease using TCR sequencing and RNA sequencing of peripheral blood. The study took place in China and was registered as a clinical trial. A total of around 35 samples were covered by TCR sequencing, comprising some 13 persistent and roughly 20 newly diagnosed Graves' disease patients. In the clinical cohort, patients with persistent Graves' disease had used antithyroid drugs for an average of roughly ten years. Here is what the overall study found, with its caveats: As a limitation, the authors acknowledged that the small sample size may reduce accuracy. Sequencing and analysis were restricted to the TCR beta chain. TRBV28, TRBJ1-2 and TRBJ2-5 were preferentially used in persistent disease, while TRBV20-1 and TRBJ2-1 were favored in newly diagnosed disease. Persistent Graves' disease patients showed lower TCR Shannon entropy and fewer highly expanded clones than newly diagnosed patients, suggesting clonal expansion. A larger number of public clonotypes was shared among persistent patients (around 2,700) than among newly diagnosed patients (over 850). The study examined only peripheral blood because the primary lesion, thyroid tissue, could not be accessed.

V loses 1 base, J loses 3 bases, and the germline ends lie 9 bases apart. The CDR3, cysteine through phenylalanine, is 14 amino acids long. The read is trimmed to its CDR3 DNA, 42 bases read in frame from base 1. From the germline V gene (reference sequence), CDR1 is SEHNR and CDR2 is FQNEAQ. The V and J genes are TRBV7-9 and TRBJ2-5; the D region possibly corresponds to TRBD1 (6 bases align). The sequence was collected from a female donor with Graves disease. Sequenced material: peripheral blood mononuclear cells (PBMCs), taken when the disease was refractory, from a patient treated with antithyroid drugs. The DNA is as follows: TGTGCCAGCAGCTTAGAGGCAGGGGAAGAGACCCAGTACTTC. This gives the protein CASSLEAGEETQYF.